Listed below are T cell receptor beta chains from one sample, sequenced in a study of OX40 agonist ivuxolimab in advanced cancers. The protocol was immunoSEQ multiplex PCR, while the TCRdb copy is restricted to in-frame clones and leaves out a portion. This sample has 60,000 or so clones, with about 88% found just once. The source was CD4+ or CD8+ T cells sorted from blood, collected in a trial of the OX40 agonist ivuxolimab. The receptor set was obtained from an adult with an advanced solid tumor such as melanoma, head and neck, liver or kidney cancer. CDR3s include the opening cysteine and the closing phenylalanine or tryptophan. A D gene is named only where the DNA matches it firmly. Size is omitted from some rows. Given values are once, few, many or a class for expanded clones.

cdr3_length j_call clone_size v_call d_call cdr3_aa cdr3_nt
12 TRBJ1-3 - TRBV5-5 - CASSLDGNTIYF TGTGCCAGCAGCTTAGATGGAAACACCATATATTTT
13 TRBJ1-2 - TRBV18 - CASLPQVGYGYTF TGTGCCAGCTTACCTCAGGTGGGGTATGGCTACACCTTC
18 TRBJ2-1 once TRBV19 TRBD2 CASSPYRASGRTYNEQFF TGTGCCAGTAGTCCCTATAGGGCTAGCGGGAGGACTTACAATGAGCAGTTCTTC
14 TRBJ2-7 - TRBV4-1 TRBD1 CASSPRQGSGEQYF TGCGCCAGCAGCCCTCGACAGGGCTCGGGTGAGCAGTACTTC
16 TRBJ2-7 - TRBV11-2 TRBD2 CASSSLLAGALDEQYF TGTGCCAGCAGCTCATTACTAGCGGGAGCCCTCGATGAGCAGTACTTC
10 TRBJ2-7 few TRBV28 - CASSLREQYF TGTGCCAGCAGTTTGAGGGAGCAGTACTTC
14 TRBJ2-1 - TRBV11-3 TRBD2 CASSLERGYNEQFF TGTGCCAGCAGCTTGGAGCGGGGGTACAATGAGCAGTTCTTC
12 TRBJ1-2 - TRBV28 - CASGGGVYGYTF TGTGCCAGCGGAGGGGGTGTCTATGGCTACACCTTC
13 TRBJ1-1 - TRBV27 TRBD1 CASSLGTVTEAFF TGTGCCAGCAGTCTCGGGACAGTCACTGAAGCTTTCTTT
16 TRBJ2-7 once TRBV5-1 TRBD2 CASSLAPSGRAYEQYF TGCGCCAGCAGCTTGGCCCCCAGCGGGAGGGCCTACGAGCAGTACTTC
13 TRBJ2-7 - TRBV5-1 - CASSPGRRYEQYF TGCGCCAGCAGCCCGGGACGTCGCTACGAGCAGTACTTC
12 TRBJ1-1 - TRBV19 - CASTLGVWEAFF TGTGCCAGTACGCTCGGGGTATGGGAAGCTTTCTTT
11 TRBJ2-3 - TRBV14 - CASSQDGPQYF TGTGCCAGCAGCCAAGATGGTCCGCAGTATTTT
13 TRBJ1-2 - TRBV28 TRBD1 CASRPTGAYGYTF TGTGCCAGCAGGCCCACAGGGGCCTATGGCTACACCTTC
12 TRBJ2-7 few TRBV7-9 - CASSLGLNEQYF TGTGCCAGCAGCTTAGGCCTCAACGAGCAGTACTTC
14 TRBJ2-7 - TRBV5-1 - CASTREIGSYEQYF TGCGCCAGCACCCGGGAGATCGGTTCCTACGAGCAGTACTTC
17 TRBJ1-2 few TRBV19 TRBD1 CASSYVVGTGTNYGYTF TGTGCCAGTAGTTACGTGGTCGGGACAGGGACTAACTATGGCTACACCTTC
17 TRBJ1-2 - TRBV28 TRBD1 CASSFWGLGQGNYGYTF TGTGCCAGCAGTTTTTGGGGCTTGGGACAGGGGAACTATGGCTACACCTTC
12 TRBJ1-1 - TRBV28 - CASSLTNTEAFF TGTGCCAGCAGTTTAACTAACACTGAAGCTTTCTTT
13 TRBJ1-1 - TRBV14 - CASSHGMNTEAFF TGTGCCAGCAGCCATGGCATGAACACTGAAGCTTTCTTT
17 TRBJ2-4 - TRBV5-4 TRBD2 CASSLGVAGGSKNIQYF TGTGCCAGCAGCTTGGGAGTAGCGGGAGGTTCCAAAAACATTCAGTACTTC
13 TRBJ2-3 once TRBV11-3 - CASSPRTLDTQYF TGTGCCAGCAGCCCTAGGACTCTGGATACGCAGTATTTT
11 TRBJ2-7 - TRBV20-1 - CSAPRGYEQYF TGCAGTGCTCCTAGGGGCTACGAGCAGTACTTC
15 TRBJ2-7 few TRBV2 - CASSPTPSSSYEQYF TGTGCCAGCAGTCCTACCCCTAGTTCCTCCTACGAGCAGTACTTC
14 TRBJ2-7 - TRBV27 TRBD1 CASSKDRGTREQYF TGTGCCAGCAGTAAGGACAGGGGAACTCGCGAGCAGTACTTC
13 TRBJ2-1 - TRBV11-2 TRBD2 CASSLWAGGFLFF TGTGCCAGCAGCTTATGGGCGGGAGGTTTCCTTTTCTTC
16 TRBJ2-7 - TRBV19 TRBD2 CASSPGTSGSRYEQYF TGTGCCAGTAGTCCGGGGACTAGCGGGAGTCGGTACGAGCAGTACTTC
14 TRBJ2-2 - TRBV5-1 - CASSLEAEAGELFF TGCGCCAGCAGCTTGGAGGCCGAGGCCGGGGAGCTGTTTTTT
13 TRBJ2-7 few TRBV19 - CASSKGEYYEQYF TGTGCCAGTAGTAAGGGCGAATACTACGAGCAGTACTTC
13 TRBJ1-6 once TRBV5-4 - CASNTGNNSPLHF TGTGCCAGCAACACAGGGAATAATTCACCCCTCCACTTT
13 TRBJ2-7 - TRBV13 - CASSSSGIYEQYF TGTGCCAGCAGCTCGTCGGGGATCTACGAGCAGTACTTC
17 TRBJ2-3 - TRBV6-1 TRBD1 CASSDRSRGQGADTQYF TGTGCCAGCAGTGATAGGTCTAGGGGACAGGGGGCAGATACGCAGTATTTT
18 TRBJ2-7 - TRBV2 TRBD2 CASRPPPLAGIISYEQYF TGTGCCAGCAGGCCTCCTCCACTAGCGGGAATAATCTCCTACGAGCAGTACTTC
17 TRBJ2-7 few TRBV28 TRBD1 CASSLHPGQGGSYEQYF TGTGCCAGCAGTTTACACCCGGGACAGGGTGGGTCCTACGAGCAGTACTTC
14 TRBJ2-5 - TRBV6-5 TRBD1 CASRTDRGQETQYF TGTGCCAGCAGAACGGACAGGGGGCAGGAGACCCAGTACTTC
16 TRBJ2-3 once TRBV4-2 - CASSQGTASATDTQYF TGTGCCAGCAGCCAAGGGACAGCTTCGGCCACAGATACGCAGTATTTT
13 TRBJ1-1 - TRBV19 - CASSIRTEAEAFF TGTGCCAGTAGTATAAGAACAGAGGCTGAAGCTTTCTTT
15 TRBJ2-7 - TRBV2 TRBD2 CASSWGWREGYEQYF TGTGCCAGCAGTTGGGGCTGGCGGGAGGGCTACGAGCAGTACTTC
11 TRBJ2-1 - TRBV5-4 - CASSSLDEQFF TGTGCCAGCAGCTCTCTAGATGAGCAGTTCTTC
14 TRBJ1-1 - TRBV6-6 TRBD1 CASSSIIQGALAFF TGTGCCAGCAGTTCCATCATACAGGGGGCTCTTGCTTTCTTT
15 TRBJ1-1 - TRBV7-6 - CASSLAAGAYTEAFF TGTGCCAGCAGCTTAGCGGCGGGGGCCTACACTGAAGCTTTCTTT
11 TRBJ2-7 few TRBV11-3 - CASSYGVEQYF TGTGCCAGCAGCTACGGAGTCGAGCAGTACTTC
12 TRBJ2-1 once TRBV6-6 TRBD2 CATREGRNEQFF TGTGCCACGAGGGAGGGGCGGAATGAGCAGTTCTTC